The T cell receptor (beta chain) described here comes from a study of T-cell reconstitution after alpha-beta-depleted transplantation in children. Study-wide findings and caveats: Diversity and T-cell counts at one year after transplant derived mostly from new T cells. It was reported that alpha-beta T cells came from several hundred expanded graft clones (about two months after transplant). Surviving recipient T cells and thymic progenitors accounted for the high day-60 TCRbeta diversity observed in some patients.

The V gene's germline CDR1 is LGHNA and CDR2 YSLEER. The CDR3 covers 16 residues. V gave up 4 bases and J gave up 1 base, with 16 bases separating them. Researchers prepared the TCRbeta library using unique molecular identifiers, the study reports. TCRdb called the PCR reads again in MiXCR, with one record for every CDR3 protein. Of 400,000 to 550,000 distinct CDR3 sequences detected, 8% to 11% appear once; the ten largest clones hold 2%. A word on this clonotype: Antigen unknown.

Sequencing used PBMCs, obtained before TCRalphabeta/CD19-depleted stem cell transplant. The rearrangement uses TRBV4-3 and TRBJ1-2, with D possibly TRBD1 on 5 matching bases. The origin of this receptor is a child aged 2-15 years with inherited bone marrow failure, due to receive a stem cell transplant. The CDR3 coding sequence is TGCGCCAGCAGCCCGGTCGGGGGGGGAGTTAACTATGGCTACACCTTC. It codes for CASSPVGGGVNYGYTF.